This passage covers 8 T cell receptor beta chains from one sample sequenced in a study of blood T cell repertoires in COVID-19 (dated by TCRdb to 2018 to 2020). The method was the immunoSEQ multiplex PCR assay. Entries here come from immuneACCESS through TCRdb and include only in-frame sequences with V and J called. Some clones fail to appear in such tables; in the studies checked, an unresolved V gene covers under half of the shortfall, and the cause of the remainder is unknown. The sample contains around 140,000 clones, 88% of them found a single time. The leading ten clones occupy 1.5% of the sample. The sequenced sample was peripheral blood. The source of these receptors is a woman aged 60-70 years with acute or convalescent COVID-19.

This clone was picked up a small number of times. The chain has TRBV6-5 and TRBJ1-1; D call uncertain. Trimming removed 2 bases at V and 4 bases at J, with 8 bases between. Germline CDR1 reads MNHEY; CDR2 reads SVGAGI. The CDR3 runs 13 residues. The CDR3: CASSYLRGTEAFF. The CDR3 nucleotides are TGTGCCAGCAGTTACCTCCGGGGCACTGAAGCTTTCTTT.

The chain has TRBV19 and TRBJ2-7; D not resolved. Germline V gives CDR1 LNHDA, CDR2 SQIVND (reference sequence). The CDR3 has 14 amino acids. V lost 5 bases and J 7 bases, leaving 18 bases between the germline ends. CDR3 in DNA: TGTGCCAGTAGTCCCCCTGGCGGAGTGGTGGAGCAGTACTTC. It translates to CASSPPGGVVEQYF.

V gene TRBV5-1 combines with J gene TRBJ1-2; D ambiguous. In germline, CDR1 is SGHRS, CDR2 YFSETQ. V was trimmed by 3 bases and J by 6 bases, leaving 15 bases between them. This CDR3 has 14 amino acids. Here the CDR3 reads CASSYEDSTHGYTF. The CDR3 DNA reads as TGCGCCAGCAGCTATGAAGACTCCACCCATGGCTACACCTTC.

The CDR3 DNA reads TGTGCCAGCAGCTCCCAACAGGGTCGGGAAGACATTCAGTACTTC. Amino acid sequence: CASSSQQGREDIQYF. V is TRBV5-4 and J is TRBJ2-4; D perhaps matches TRBD1 (6 bases). This CDR3 has 15 residues. Per germline, CDR1 SGHNT and CDR2 YYREEE (reference sequence). V was shortened by 3 bases and J by 8 bases, with 18 bases between the two germline ends.

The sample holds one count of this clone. The CDR3 protein is CSARLGRNHGNTEAFF. The DNA of the CDR3 is TGCAGCGCCCGACTAGGACGGAACCATGGGAACACTGAAGCTTTCTTT. This rearrangement joins TRBV29-1 to TRBJ1-1; no definite D call. The V gene lost 7 bases and the J gene lost 1 base, with 22 bases spanning the gap. Germline CDR1 is SQVTM and CDR2 is ANQGSEA. The CDR3 runs to 16 residues.

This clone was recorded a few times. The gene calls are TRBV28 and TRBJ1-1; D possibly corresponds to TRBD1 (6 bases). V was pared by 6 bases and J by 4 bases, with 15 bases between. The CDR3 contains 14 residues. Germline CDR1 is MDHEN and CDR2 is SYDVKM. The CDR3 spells CASRSLGGGTEAFF. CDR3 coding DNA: TGTGCCAGCAGGAGCTTAGGGGGTGGCACTGAAGCTTTCTTT.

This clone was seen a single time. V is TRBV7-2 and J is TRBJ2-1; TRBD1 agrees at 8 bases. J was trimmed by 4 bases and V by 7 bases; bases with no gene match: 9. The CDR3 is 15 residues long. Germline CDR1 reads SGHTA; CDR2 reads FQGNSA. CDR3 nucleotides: TGTGCCAGCACCGACAGGGGACGAGATTACAATGAGCAGTTCTTC. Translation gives CASTDRGRDYNEQFF.

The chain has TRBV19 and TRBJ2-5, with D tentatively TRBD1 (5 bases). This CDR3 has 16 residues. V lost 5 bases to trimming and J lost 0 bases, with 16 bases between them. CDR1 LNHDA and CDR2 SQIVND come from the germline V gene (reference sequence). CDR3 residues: CASSPGRTPYQETQYF. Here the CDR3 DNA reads TGTGCCAGTAGTCCCGGACGGACACCGTACCAAGAGACCCAGTACTTC. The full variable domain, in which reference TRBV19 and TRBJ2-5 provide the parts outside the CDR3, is DGGITQSPKYLFRKEGQNVTLSCEQNLNHDAMYWYRQDPGQGLRLIYYSQIVNDFQKGDIAEGYSVSREKKESFPLTVTSAQKNPTAFYLCASSPGRTPYQETQYFGPGTRLLVL.